A selection of T cell receptor beta chains follows, all from one sample in a study of blood T cell repertoires in COVID-19. The assay was immunoSEQ multiplex PCR, and TCRdb's table has in-frame clones only and misses some. The sample contains under 250,000 clones, roughly 85% of which appear only once. Source material: PBMCs or T cells enriched from blood (not recorded which). The origin of the receptors is a woman in her forties who had been exposed to COVID-19. Each CDR3 is given with its conserved first and last residue. Each record gives: D gene, V gene, clone size, CDR3 length, J gene, CDR3 protein, CDR3 DNA. D genes are given only for firm matches. Expanded clones get a size class; other rows say once, few or many, or leave the size out.

-	TRBV30	-	14	TRBJ2-5	CAWRDPGGVETQYF	TGTGCCTGGAGGGACCCTGGGGGCGTGGAGACCCAGTACTTC
-	TRBV28	-	15	TRBJ2-5	CASSPPEGGQETQYF	TGTGCCAGCAGCCCCCCGGAAGGGGGACAAGAGACCCAGTACTTC
TRBD2	TRBV24-1	-	16	TRBJ2-5	CATSDWTSGGQETQYF	TGTGCCACCAGTGATTGGACTAGCGGGGGTCAAGAGACCCAGTACTTC
-	TRBV7-3	-	18	TRBJ2-6	CASSRPWGGGSGANVLTF	TGTGCCAGCAGCCGTCCCTGGGGAGGGGGCTCTGGGGCCAACGTCCTGACTTTC
TRBD2	TRBV6-2/TRBV6-3	-	15	TRBJ2-7	CASSYTLAGGHEQYF	TGTGCCAGCAGTTACACTCTGGCGGGGGGACACGAGCAGTACTTC
-	TRBV14	-	18	TRBJ1-6	CASSQWQFSSSYNSPLHF	TGTGCCAGCAGCCAATGGCAGTTTTCCAGCTCCTATAATTCACCCCTCCACTTT
-	TRBV14	-	14	TRBJ1-6	CASSQEGGHSPLHF	TGTGCCAGCAGCCAAGAAGGCGGGCATTCACCCCTCCACTTT
-	TRBV18	-	13	TRBJ2-5	CASSPLSQETQYF	TGTGCCAGCTCACCTCTCTCCCAAGAGACCCAGTACTTC
-	TRBV30	-	14	TRBJ1-1	CAWSTGGGYTEAFF	TGTGCCTGGAGCACGGGGGGTGGGTACACTGAAGCTTTCTTT
TRBD1	TRBV6-5	-	15	TRBJ2-7	CASSAPGTGPYEQYF	TGTGCCAGCAGCGCCCCGGGGACAGGACCTTACGAGCAGTACTTC
TRBD2	TRBV7-2	-	17	TRBJ2-3	CASSLARASGGAYTQYF	TGTGCCAGCAGCTTAGCGCGGGCTAGCGGGGGGGCGTATACGCAGTATTTT
-	TRBV30	-	14	TRBJ1-1	CAWKVGGSNTEAFF	TGTGCCTGGAAGGTGGGGGGTTCTAACACTGAAGCTTTCTTT
TRBD1	TRBV4-1	-	16	TRBJ1-2	CASSQDPTGGVNGYTF	TGCGCCAGCAGCCAAGATCCGACAGGGGGCGTGAATGGCTACACCTTC
TRBD1	TRBV28	-	12	TRBJ1-2	CASRSTGHGYTF	TGTGCCAGCAGGTCGACAGGGCATGGCTACACCTTC
-	TRBV19	-	18	TRBJ2-4	CASSIATGDRTAKNIQYF	TGTGCCAGTAGTATAGCCACCGGAGACAGAACAGCCAAAAACATTCAGTACTTC
-	TRBV7-6	-	15	TRBJ2-7	CASSLFSGSLSEQYF	TGTGCCAGCAGCTTATTCTCGGGTTCCCTTTCCGAGCAGTACTTC
TRBD1	TRBV19	-	14	TRBJ1-4	CASSLGQGREKLFF	TGTGCCAGTAGTTTGGGACAGGGAAGGGAAAAACTGTTTTTT
TRBD2	TRBV4-2	-	19	TRBJ2-6	CASSRSLAGVGTGANVLTF	TGTGCCAGCAGCCGTAGCTTAGCGGGAGTGGGTACTGGGGCCAACGTCCTGACTTTC
-	TRBV9	-	14	TRBJ1-1	CASSISDLNTEAFF	TGTGCCAGCAGCATCAGCGACCTGAACACTGAAGCTTTCTTT
-	TRBV7-2	-	15	TRBJ2-1	CASSFAAQGGNEQFF	TGTGCCAGCAGCTTCGCGGCCCAGGGAGGCAATGAGCAGTTCTTC
-	TRBV19	-	14	TRBJ2-2	CATSSRGNTGELFF	TGTGCCACCTCAAGTAGGGGAAACACCGGGGAGCTGTTTTTT
-	TRBV4-1	many	14	TRBJ1-5	CASSQEGGSQPQHF	TGCGCCAGCAGCCAAGAGGGAGGGAGTCAGCCCCAGCATTTT
TRBD1	TRBV4-3	-	14	TRBJ1-1	CASSQWTGRTEAFF	TGCGCCAGCAGCCAATGGACAGGGAGAACTGAAGCTTTCTTT
-	TRBV3-1/TRBV3-2	-	14	TRBJ2-7	CASSQGRGYYEQYF	TGTGCCAGCAGCCAAGGACGGGGATACTACGAGCAGTACTTC
TRBD1	TRBV27	-	15	TRBJ2-7	CASNTADREAYEQYF	TGTGCCAGCAATACTGCGGACAGGGAGGCTTACGAGCAGTACTTC
TRBD2	TRBV27	once	20	TRBJ2-2	CASSLVLAGGITPNTGELFF	TGTGCCAGCAGTTTAGTTCTAGCGGGGGGCATAACCCCCAACACCGGGGAGCTGTTTTTT
-	TRBV2	-	15	TRBJ1-5	CASSVRTNSNQPQHF	TGTGCCAGCAGTGTACGGACAAATAGCAATCAGCCCCAGCATTTT
TRBD1	TRBV12-5	-	15	TRBJ2-7	CASGSGQGYYYEQYF	TGTGCTAGTGGCTCCGGACAGGGTTACTACTACGAGCAGTACTTC
-	TRBV19	-	15	TRBJ1-5	CATTREALNNQPQHF	TGTGCCACCACCCGGGAGGCCTTGAACAATCAGCCCCAGCATTTT
TRBD2	TRBV28	once	15	TRBJ2-7	CASSSRTSGGGEQYF	TGTGCCAGCAGTTCCCGGACTAGCGGGGGAGGCGAGCAGTACTTC
-	TRBV27	-	15	TRBJ1-2	CASSPDASGSFGYTF	TGTGCCAGCAGTCCAGACGCCTCCGGGAGTTTTGGCTACACCTTC
TRBD1	TRBV19	-	12	TRBJ1-2	CAATGGVYGYTF	TGTGCCGCGACAGGGGGTGTCTATGGCTACACCTTC
-	TRBV6-5	-	12	TRBJ1-1	CASSDSVAEAFF	TGTGCCAGCAGCGACAGTGTGGCTGAAGCTTTCTTT
-	TRBV7-9	-	14	TRBJ1-1	CASSLGGIDTEAFF	TGTGCCAGCAGCCTGGGGGGGATTGACACTGAAGCTTTCTTT
TRBD1	TRBV5-1	-	15	TRBJ2-5	CASRPGQDVQETQYF	TGCGCCAGTCGACCGGGACAGGACGTCCAAGAGACCCAGTACTTC
-	TRBV12-5	few	14	TRBJ1-5	CASGPLGSNQPQHF	TGTGCTAGTGGTCCCCTCGGGAGCAATCAGCCCCAGCATTTT
TRBD1	TRBV3-1/TRBV3-2	-	15	TRBJ1-2	CASSQGWGQGDGYTF	TGTGCCAGCAGCCAAGGGTGGGGACAGGGAGATGGCTACACCTTC
-	TRBV2	-	12	TRBJ2-3	CASSDSRDTQYF	TGTGCCAGCAGTGACTCCCGAGATACGCAGTATTTT
-	TRBV19	few	14	TRBJ2-7	CASSITEGSNEQYF	TGTGCCAGTAGTATAACGGAGGGATCGAACGAGCAGTACTTC
TRBD1	TRBV4-1	-	14	TRBJ1-2	CASSHPGQGDGYTF	TGCGCCAGCAGCCATCCGGGACAGGGGGATGGCTACACCTTC
-	TRBV5-4	-	12	TRBJ1-1	CVGQGMNTEAFF	TGTGTGGGGCAGGGGATGAACACTGAAGCTTTCTTT
-	TRBV7-3	-	13	TRBJ1-1	CASQRTRNTEAFF	TGTGCCTCCCAGAGGACAAGAAACACTGAAGCTTTCTTT
TRBD1	TRBV19	-	16	TRBJ1-5	CASSIGRGPWNQPQHF	TGTGCCAGTAGTATCGGAAGGGGGCCATGGAATCAGCCCCAGCATTTT
-	TRBV7-3	-	16	TRBJ2-3	CASSLEPLGLGREQYF	TGTGCCAGCAGCTTAGAACCCTTGGGGCTAGGAAGGGAGCAGTATTTT
-	TRBV9	-	14	TRBJ1-4	CASSVEPLAEKLFF	TGTGCCAGCAGCGTAGAGCCCCTAGCAGAAAAACTGTTTTTT
-	TRBV6-5	-	15	TRBJ2-7	CASSRGALGSYEQYF	TGTGCCAGCAGCCGCGGGGCCCTCGGATCCTACGAGCAGTACTTC
-	TRBV7-2	once	15	TRBJ1-4	CASSLIRGFNEKLFF	TGTGCCAGCAGCTTAATCAGGGGATTTAATGAAAAACTGTTTTTT
-	TRBV3-1/TRBV3-2	few	13	TRBJ1-5	CASSPPGQPVHHF	TGTGCCAGCAGCCCGCCCGGACAGCCGGTCCACCATTTT
TRBD1	TRBV20-1	-	11	TRBJ1-1	CMGQGNTEAFF	TGCATGGGACAGGGGAACACTGAAGCTTTCTTT
TRBD2	TRBV5-1	-	16	TRBJ2-5	CASSVTSGGRAETQYF	TGCGCCAGCAGCGTGACTAGCGGGGGAAGGGCTGAGACCCAGTACTTC
-	TRBV16	-	13	TRBJ2-1	CASSDPIYNEQFF	TGTGCCAGCAGCGATCCTATCTACAATGAGCAGTTCTTC
TRBD1	TRBV7-2	few	15	TRBJ1-1	CASNIGQGMNTEAFF	TGTGCCAGCAATATAGGACAGGGGATGAACACTGAAGCTTTCTTT
-	TRBV6-2/TRBV6-3	-	18	TRBJ1-2	CASSYGEGLTHRIYGYTF	TGTGCCAGCAGTTACGGCGAAGGCCTGACACACCGGATCTATGGCTACACCTTC